Below, 21 T cell receptor beta chains from the same sample are listed, as sequenced in a study of patients and donors after allogeneic stem cell transplantation. In TCRdb, the RT-PCR reads were re-called with MiXCR into one record per CDR3 protein. The sample has hundreds of thousands of distinct CDR3 sequences; around 15% are singletons. Sequencing used blood, either unsorted or a sorted T cell fraction (not recorded which). The receptors were gathered from a human donor who was either an allogeneic HSCT recipient or a stem cell or donor lymphocyte infusion donor (not recorded which). It is not recorded whose cells these are; they may come from a transplant donor.

This clonotype was seen a handful of times. The chain couples TRBV5-1 to TRBJ2-2; 11 bases are shared with TRBD1. Per the germline V gene, CDR1 is SGHRS and CDR2 is YFSETQ. The V gene end was trimmed by 3 bases and the J gene end by 0 bases; junction bases not matched to a gene: 4. The CDR3 extends over 17 amino acids. CDR3 residues: CASSSGGQGANTGELFF. CDR3 sequence (DNA): TGCGCCAGCAGCTCCGGGGGACAGGGGGCGAACACCGGGGAGCTGTTTTTT.

This clonotype has at least ten counts. The chain joins TRBV5-1 to TRBJ2-7; 7 bases line up with TRBD1. The V gene end was trimmed by 3 bases and the J gene end by 0 bases; junction bases not matched to a gene: 3. The CDR3 sequence is 14 residues long. Germline CDR1 is SGHRS and CDR2 is YFSETQ. CDR3: CASSSGQASYEQYF. CDR3 bases: TGCGCCAGCAGCTCCGGACAGGCCTCCTACGAGCAGTACTTC.

V is TRBV20-1 and J is TRBJ2-7, with 14 bases fitting TRBD2. CDR1 and CDR2 from the germline V gene are DFQATT and SNEGSKA (reference sequence). V trimming: 3 bases; J trimming: 6 bases; junction bases outside the gene matches: 4. The CDR3 runs to 14 residues. DNA for the CDR3: TGCAGTGCTAGCGGACTAGCGGGGGGATCCGAGCAGTACTTC. Translating it yields CSASGLAGGSEQYF.

The chain employs TRBV20-1 and TRBJ1-2; a weak D match, TRBD1 (5 bases). Trimming removed 2 bases from V and 4 bases from J, with 17 bases in between. Germline loops: CDR1 DFQATT, CDR2 SNEGSKA (reference sequence). This CDR3 spans 15 amino acids. CDR3 coding DNA: TGCAGTGCTAGACAACCGGGACTGAGCCTCTATGGCTACACCTTC. It encodes CSARQPGLSLYGYTF.

The J gene is TRBJ2-7, the V gene TRBV6-2 or TRBV6-3; D is perhaps TRBD2 (5 bases). Germline V gene sequence: CDR1 MNHEY, CDR2 SVGEGT. The length of the CDR3 is 13 residues. The ends were cut back, 7 bases at V and 6 bases at J, with 16 bases in the middle. CDR3 sequence: CASTVIDRGEQYF. The CDR3 nucleotides are TGTGCCAGCACCGTGATAGATCGGGGCGAGCAGTACTTC.

This clonotype was seen a handful of times. The V gene is TRBV7-9, the J gene TRBJ2-2; D ambiguous. CDR1 SEHNR and CDR2 FQNEAQ come from the germline V gene (reference sequence). Trimming stripped 7 bases from V and 4 bases from J, with 10 bases between. The CDR3 loop spans 13 amino acids. The CDR3 region has the DNA TGTGCCAGCACCTTTACGGGCACCGGGGAGCTGTTTTTT. This translates into CASTFTGTGELFF. Filled out from reference TRBV7-9 and TRBJ2-2, the complete variable domain reads DTGVSQNPRHKITKRGQNVTFRCDPISEHNRLYWYRQTLGQGPEFLTYFQNEAQLEKSRLLSDRFSAERPKGSFSTLEIQRTEQGDSAMYLCASTFTGTGELFFGEGSRLTVL.

This clonotype was counted a few times. This sequence joins TRBV2 and TRBJ1-5; D not certain. This CDR3 has 18 amino acids. The V gene's germline CDR1 is SNHLY and CDR2 FYNNEI. Between the trimmed V and J ends, which lost 3 bases and 0 bases, there was a span of 18 bases. CDR3 amino acids: CASSDLGNWGDSNQPQHF. In DNA form, the CDR3 reads TGTGCCAGCAGTGATTTGGGCAATTGGGGAGATAGCAATCAGCCCCAGCATTTT.

This clonotype was seen many times. V and J are TRBV24-1 and TRBJ2-1, with D maybe TRBD1 (6 bases). There are 18 residues in the CDR3. Trimming removed 3 bases at V and 0 bases at J, with 17 bases between. Per the germline V gene, CDR1 is KGHDR and CDR2 is SFDVKD. This CDR3 reads CATSDPGDPKTSYNEQFF. As DNA, the CDR3 is TGTGCCACCAGTGATCCAGGGGACCCTAAAACCTCCTACAATGAGCAGTTCTTC.

V is TRBV11-2 and J is TRBJ2-2; 15 nucleotides agree with TRBD2. Losses at the gene ends were 5 bases for V and 5 bases for J; bases not matched to a gene: 9. CDR3 length equals 18 residues. Germline lookup yields CDR1 SGHAT and CDR2 FQNNGV. The CDR3 here is CASSPPGLAGGTTGELFF. In DNA, the CDR3 is TGTGCCAGCAGCCCTCCGGGACTAGCGGGAGGTACGACCGGGGAGCTGTTTTTT.

The chain combines TRBV18 with TRBJ2-7; perhaps TRBD2 as D (5 bases). This CDR3 contains 13 residues. The germline V and J ends were trimmed by 1 base and 7 bases, with 11 bases remaining between them. CDR1 KGHSH and CDR2 LQKENI come from the germline V gene. The CDR3 DNA follows: TGTGCCAGCTCACCACATTTAGAGGGAGAGCAGTACTTC. This sequence encodes CASSPHLEGEQYF.

This clonotype has a count of ten or more. The V call is TRBV12-3 or TRBV12-4, the J call TRBJ2-2; 10 nucleotides align to TRBD2. There are 16 residues in the CDR3. Trimming cost V 1 base and J 5 bases; bases outside gene matches: 4. CDR3 DNA sequence: TGTGCCAGCAGTTTAGGGCTAGCGGGAGATACCGGGGAGCTGTTTTTT. Residues: CASSLGLAGDTGELFF.

The chain links TRBV19 to TRBJ1-5; D gene unclear. The germline gives CDR1 LNHDA, CDR2 SQIVND (reference sequence). V was cut by 4 bases and J by 1 base, with 8 bases left in between. This CDR3 has 14 amino acids. CDR3 loop: CASSNGISNQPQHF. The CDR3 DNA reads as TGTGCCAGTAGTAACGGTATAAGCAATCAGCCCCAGCATTTT.

V and J are TRBV2 and TRBJ2-1; perhaps TRBD2 as D (6 bases). V was cut by 7 bases and J by 6 bases, with 13 bases left in between. Looked up from germline, CDR1 is SNHLY and CDR2 is FYNNEI. The CDR3 totals 13 residues. CDR3 coding DNA: TGTGCCAGCAACTGGGGGGAGCCCAATGAGCAGTTCTTC. Its translation: CASNWGEPNEQFF.

The table lists this clonotype with a few counts. The chain has TRBV21-1 and TRBJ2-4. TRBV21-1 is a pseudogene locus. The CDR3 sequence is 16 residues long. CDR3 nucleotide sequence: TGTGCCAGCAGCAAAGTTTGGGGAATAGCCAAAAACATTCAGTACTTC. Protein: CASSKVWGIAKNIQYF.

The CDR3 here is CASSTLDRVPTEAFF. CDR3 coding DNA: TGTGCCAGCAGCACCCTTGACAGGGTCCCCACTGAAGCTTTCTTT. The gene calls are TRBV9 and TRBJ1-1; 7 bases line up with TRBD1. The CDR3 is 15 amino acids. Germline-derived CDR1 and CDR2 are SGDLS and YYNGEE. J was trimmed by 4 bases and V by 4 bases; bases with no gene match: 10.

The chain is built from TRBV6-5 and TRBJ2-7; 10 nucleotides align to TRBD1. Trimming cost V 0 bases and J 7 bases; bases outside gene matches: 3. The CDR3 spans 14 residues. Germline V gives CDR1 MNHEY, CDR2 SVGAGI. CDR3 coding DNA: TGTGCCAGCAGTTACTCGTGGACAGGGGGGGAGCAGTACTTC. This codes for CASSYSWTGGEQYF.

V is TRBV2 and J is TRBJ1-6, with D perhaps TRBD1 (5 bases). Germline CDR1 reads SNHLY; CDR2 reads FYNNEI. The V end lost 2 bases, the J end lost 10 bases, and 12 bases lay between the germline ends. The CDR3 extends over 14 amino acids. Here the CDR3 reads CASSELQAKSPLHF. The CDR3 nucleotides are TGTGCCAGCAGTGAATTACAGGCGAAATCACCCCTCCACTTT.

The chain uses TRBV9 and TRBJ2-1; either TRBD1 or TRBD2 may supply D (5 bases each). This CDR3 has 11 amino acids. Trimming took 5 bases from V and 10 from J, leaving 10 bases between them. Germline V gene lookup returns CDR1 SGDLS and CDR2 YYNGEE. CDR3: CASRGEGEQFF. CDR3 coding DNA: TGTGCCAGCAGGGGGGAAGGGGAGCAGTTCTTC.

The sample holds a few counts of this clonotype. This rearrangement joins TRBV5-1 to TRBJ2-7, with D perhaps matching TRBD2 (5 bases). V was pared by 9 bases and J by 3 bases, with 19 bases between. From germline, CDR1 is SGHRS and CDR2 YFSETQ. This CDR3 is 14 amino acids long. CDR3: CATTADIDFYEQYF. The CDR3 bases are TGCGCCACCACAGCGGATATCGACTTCTACGAGCAGTACTTC.

This clonotype was picked up a small number of times. V is TRBV5-1 and J is TRBJ1-6; D call uncertain. The CDR3 runs to 14 residues. The V end lost 0 bases, the J end lost 8 bases, and 9 bases lay between the germline ends. Germline V gives CDR1 SGHRS, CDR2 YFSETQ. The CDR3: CASSLGLRDSPLHF. CDR3 bases: TGCGCCAGCAGCTTGGGTCTAAGGGATTCACCCCTCCACTTT.

A few counts support this clonotype. The CDR3 reads CASSSGPHTDTQYF. The CDR3 nucleotides read TGTGCCAGCAGCTCCGGGCCCCACACAGATACGCAGTATTTT. V gene TRBV5-5 combines with J gene TRBJ2-3; D is undetermined. This CDR3 is built from 14 residues. Trimming took off 3 bases at V and 2 bases at J, with 10 bases between the two ends. Looked up from germline, CDR1 is SGHKS and CDR2 is YYEKEE (reference sequence).